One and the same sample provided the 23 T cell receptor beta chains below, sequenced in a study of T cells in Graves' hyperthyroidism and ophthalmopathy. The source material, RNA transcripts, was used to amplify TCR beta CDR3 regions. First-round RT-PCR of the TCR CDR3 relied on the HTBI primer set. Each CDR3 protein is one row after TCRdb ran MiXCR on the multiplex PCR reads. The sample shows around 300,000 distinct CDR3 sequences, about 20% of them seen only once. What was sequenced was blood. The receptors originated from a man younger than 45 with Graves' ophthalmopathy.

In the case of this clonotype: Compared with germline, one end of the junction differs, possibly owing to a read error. The CDR3 loop reads CASSRLAAQYNEQFF. CDR3 in DNA: TGTGCTAGCAGCCGGCTAGCGGCTCAATACAATGAGCAGTTCTTC. The chain is built from TRBV7-7 and TRBJ2-1; 7 bases match TRBD2. Germline lookup yields CDR1 SSHAT and CDR2 FNYEAQ (reference sequence). This CDR3 has 15 residues.

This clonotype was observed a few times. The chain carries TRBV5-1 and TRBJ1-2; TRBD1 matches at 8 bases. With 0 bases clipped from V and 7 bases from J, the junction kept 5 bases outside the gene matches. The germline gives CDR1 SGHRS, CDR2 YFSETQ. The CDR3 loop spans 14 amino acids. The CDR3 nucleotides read TGCGCCAGCAGCTTGGGAGTCAGGGGGCTTGGCTACACCTTC. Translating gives CASSLGVRGLGYTF.

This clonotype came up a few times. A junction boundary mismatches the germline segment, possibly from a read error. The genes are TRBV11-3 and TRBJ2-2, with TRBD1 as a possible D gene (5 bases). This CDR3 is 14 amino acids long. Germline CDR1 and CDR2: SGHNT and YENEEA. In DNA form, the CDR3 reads TGTGCCAGCAGCGGCCAGGGTTCCACCCGGGAGCTGTTTTTT. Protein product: CASSGQGSTRELFF.

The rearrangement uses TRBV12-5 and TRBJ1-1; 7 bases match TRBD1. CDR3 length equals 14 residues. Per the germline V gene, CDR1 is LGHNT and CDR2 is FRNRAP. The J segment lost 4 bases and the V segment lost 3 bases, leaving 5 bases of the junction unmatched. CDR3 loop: CASGLYRGSTEAFF. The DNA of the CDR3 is TGTGCTAGTGGTTTATACAGGGGTTCCACTGAAGCTTTCTTT.

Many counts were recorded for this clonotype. CDR3 residues: CSARVQANYGYTF. CDR3 sequence (DNA): TGCAGTGCTAGAGTCCAGGCTAACTATGGCTACACCTTC. The rearrangement links TRBV20-1 to TRBJ1-2, with D unclear. V was cut by 1 base and J by 0 bases, with 6 bases left in between. Germline assignment: CDR1 DFQATT and CDR2 SNEGSKA (reference sequence). The length of the CDR3 is 13 residues.

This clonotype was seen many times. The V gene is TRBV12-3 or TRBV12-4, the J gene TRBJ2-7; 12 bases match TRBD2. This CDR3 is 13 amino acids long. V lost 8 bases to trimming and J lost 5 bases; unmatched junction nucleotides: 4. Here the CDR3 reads CASSTSGSHEQYF. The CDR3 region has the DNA TGTGCCAGCTCGACTAGCGGGAGCCACGAGCAGTACTTC.

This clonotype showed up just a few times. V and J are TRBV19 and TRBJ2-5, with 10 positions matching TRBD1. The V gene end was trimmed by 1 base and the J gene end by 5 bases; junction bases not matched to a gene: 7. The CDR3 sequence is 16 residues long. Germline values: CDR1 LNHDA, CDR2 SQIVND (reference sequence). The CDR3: CASSIGGQGRGETQYF. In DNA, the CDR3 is TGTGCCAGTAGTATAGGGGGACAGGGGCGCGGGGAGACCCAGTACTTC.

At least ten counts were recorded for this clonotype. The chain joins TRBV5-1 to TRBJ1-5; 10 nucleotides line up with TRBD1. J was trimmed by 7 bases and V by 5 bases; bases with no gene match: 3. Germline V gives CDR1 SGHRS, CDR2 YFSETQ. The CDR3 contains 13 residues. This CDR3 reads CASSKGQGQPQHF. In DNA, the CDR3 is TGCGCCAGCAGTAAGGGACAGGGGCAGCCCCAGCATTTT.

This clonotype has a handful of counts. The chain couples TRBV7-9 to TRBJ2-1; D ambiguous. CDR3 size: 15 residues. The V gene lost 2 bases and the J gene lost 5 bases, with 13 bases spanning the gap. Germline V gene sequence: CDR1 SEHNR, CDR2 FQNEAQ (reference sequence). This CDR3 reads CASSLTAVNNNEQFF. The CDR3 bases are TGTGCCAGCAGCTTAACGGCGGTTAATAACAATGAGCAGTTCTTC.

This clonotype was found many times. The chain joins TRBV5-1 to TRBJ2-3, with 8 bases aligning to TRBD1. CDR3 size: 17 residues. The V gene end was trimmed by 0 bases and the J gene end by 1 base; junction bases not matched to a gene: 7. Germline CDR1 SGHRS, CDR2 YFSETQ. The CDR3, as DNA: TGCGCCAGCAGCTTGGGCAACCGGGACAGGCGCACAGATACGCAGTATTTT. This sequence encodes CASSLGNRDRRTDTQYF.

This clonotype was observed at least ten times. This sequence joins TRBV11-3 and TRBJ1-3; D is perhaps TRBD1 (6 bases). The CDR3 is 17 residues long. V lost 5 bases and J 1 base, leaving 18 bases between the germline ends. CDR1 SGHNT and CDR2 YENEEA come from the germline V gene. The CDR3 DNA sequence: TGTGCCAGCAGCGCTCGGGGGGGCTCTTCTTCTGGAAACACCATATATTTT. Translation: CASSARGGSSSGNTIYF. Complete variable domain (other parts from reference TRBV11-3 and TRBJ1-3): EAGVVQSPRYKIIEKKQPVAFWCNPISGHNTLYWYLQNLGQGPELLIRYENEEAVDDSQLPKDRFSAERLKGVDSTLKIQPAELGDSAVYLCASSARGGSSSGNTIYFGEGSWLTVV.

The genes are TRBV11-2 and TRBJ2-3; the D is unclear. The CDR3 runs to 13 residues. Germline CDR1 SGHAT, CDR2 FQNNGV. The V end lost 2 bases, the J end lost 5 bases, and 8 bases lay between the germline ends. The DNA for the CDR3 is TGTGCCAGCAGCTTAACTCGGAAAGATACGCAGTATTTT. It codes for CASSLTRKDTQYF.

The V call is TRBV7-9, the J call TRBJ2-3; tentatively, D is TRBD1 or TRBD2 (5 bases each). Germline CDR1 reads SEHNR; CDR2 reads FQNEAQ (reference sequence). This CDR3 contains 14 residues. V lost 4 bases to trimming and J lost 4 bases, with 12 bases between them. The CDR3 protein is CASSSEGRPDTQYF. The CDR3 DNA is TGTGCCAGCAGCTCAGAGGGGCGCCCAGATACGCAGTATTTT.

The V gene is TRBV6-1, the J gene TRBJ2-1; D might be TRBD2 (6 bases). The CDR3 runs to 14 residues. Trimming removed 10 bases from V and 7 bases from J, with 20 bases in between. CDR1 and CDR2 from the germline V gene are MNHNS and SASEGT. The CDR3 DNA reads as TGTGCCACCGCGGGGTTGAGGAACGGAAATGAGCAGTTCTTC. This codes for CATAGLRNGNEQFF.

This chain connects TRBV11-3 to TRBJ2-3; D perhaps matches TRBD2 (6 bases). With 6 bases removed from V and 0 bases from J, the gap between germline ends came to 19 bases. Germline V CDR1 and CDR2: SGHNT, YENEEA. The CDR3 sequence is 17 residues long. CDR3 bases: TGTGCCAGCAGGCCGCAATTAGCGGTCTTTAGCACAGATACGCAGTATTTT. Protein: CASRPQLAVFSTDTQYF.

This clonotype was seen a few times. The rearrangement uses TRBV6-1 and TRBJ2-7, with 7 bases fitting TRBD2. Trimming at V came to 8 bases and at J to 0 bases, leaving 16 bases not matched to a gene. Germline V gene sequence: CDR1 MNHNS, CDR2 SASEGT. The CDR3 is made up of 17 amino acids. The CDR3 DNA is TGTGCCAGCCGTGGAGGACTAGGAGGACAAATCTCCTACGAGCAGTACTTC. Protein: CASRGGLGGQISYEQYF.

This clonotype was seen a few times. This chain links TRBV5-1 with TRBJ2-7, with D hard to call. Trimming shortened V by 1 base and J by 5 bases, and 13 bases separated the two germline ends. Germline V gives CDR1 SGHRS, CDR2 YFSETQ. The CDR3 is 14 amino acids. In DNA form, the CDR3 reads TGCGCCAGCAGCTTGAGGTATGGCTCGGACGAGCAGTACTTC. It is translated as CASSLRYGSDEQYF.

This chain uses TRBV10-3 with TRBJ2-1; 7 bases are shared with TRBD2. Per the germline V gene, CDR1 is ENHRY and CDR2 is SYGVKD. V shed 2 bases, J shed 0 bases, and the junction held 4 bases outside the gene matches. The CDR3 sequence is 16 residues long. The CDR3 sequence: CAISELGGSSYNEQFF. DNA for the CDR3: TGTGCCATCAGTGAGCTTGGCGGGAGCTCCTACAATGAGCAGTTCTTC.

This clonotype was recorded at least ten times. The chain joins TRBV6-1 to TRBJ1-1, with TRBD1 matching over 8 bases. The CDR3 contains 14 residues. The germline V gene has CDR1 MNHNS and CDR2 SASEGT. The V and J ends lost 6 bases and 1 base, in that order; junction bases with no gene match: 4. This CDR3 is CASRGTGRNTEAFF. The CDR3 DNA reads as TGTGCCAGCAGGGGGACAGGCCGGAACACTGAAGCTTTCTTT.

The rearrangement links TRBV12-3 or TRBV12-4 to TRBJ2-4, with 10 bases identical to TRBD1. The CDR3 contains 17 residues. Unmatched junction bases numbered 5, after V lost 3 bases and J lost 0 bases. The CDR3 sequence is CASSFLGQGTAKNIQYF. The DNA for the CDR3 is TGTGCCAGCAGTTTTTTGGGACAGGGGACAGCCAAAAACATTCAGTACTTC.

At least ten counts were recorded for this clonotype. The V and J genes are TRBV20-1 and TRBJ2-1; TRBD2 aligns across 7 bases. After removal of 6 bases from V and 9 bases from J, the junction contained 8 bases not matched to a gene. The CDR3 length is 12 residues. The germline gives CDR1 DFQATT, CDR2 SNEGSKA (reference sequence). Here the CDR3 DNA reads TGCAGTGCAAAGGTTGGCGGGAGTGAGCAGTTCTTC. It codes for CSAKVGGSEQFF.

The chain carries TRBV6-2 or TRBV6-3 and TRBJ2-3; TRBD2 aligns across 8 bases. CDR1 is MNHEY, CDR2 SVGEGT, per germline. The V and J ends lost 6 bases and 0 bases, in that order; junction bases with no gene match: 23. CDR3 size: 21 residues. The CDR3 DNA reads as TGTGCCAGCAGCGGGCCCCCCGGGCGGAGCGGGAGCGGTCTGAGCACAGATACGCAGTATTTT. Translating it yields CASSGPPGRSGSGLSTDTQYF.

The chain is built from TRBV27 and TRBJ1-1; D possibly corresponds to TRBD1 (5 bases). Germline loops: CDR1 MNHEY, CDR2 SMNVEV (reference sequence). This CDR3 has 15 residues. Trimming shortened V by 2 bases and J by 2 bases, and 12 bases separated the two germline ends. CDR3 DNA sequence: TGTGCCAGCAGTTTAAACCGGGACCTCAACACTGAAGCTTTCTTT. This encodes CASSLNRDLNTEAFF.